This TCR beta chain was captured in a study of cytomegalovirus exposure and HLA in healthy donors. Study-level findings and limits: Relative to the roughly 640-donor mean, N-insertions were reportedly fewer in an Asian-associated ancestry cluster in a later analysis. V segments that were indistinguishable, TRBV6-2 and TRBV6-3 among them, were omitted from analysis. Generally TCR sequences proved uncommon, though certain public TCRs appeared in numerous donors.

The study ran its PCR with 60 Vbeta and 13 Jbeta primers. Libraries were prepared by immunoSEQ multiplex PCR; TCRdb keeps only in-frame clonotypes and omits some of them. The data hold fewer than 200,000 clones, with more than 65% observed a single time. The CDR3 covers 16 residues. Germline assignment: CDR1 SGHAT and CDR2 FQNNGV. V trimming: 7 bases; J trimming: 2 bases; junction bases outside the gene matches: 12. A note on this clone: What it recognizes is unknown.

V usage is TRBV11-2 and J usage is TRBJ1-1; 8 nucleotides align to TRBD1. Material for sequencing was PBMCs. This clonotype was obtained from a male donor in good health and CMV-seronegative. This CDR3 reads CASKIRTGTGNTEAFF. The CDR3 DNA follows: TGTGCCAGCAAGATTAGGACAGGGACCGGTAACACTGAAGCTTTCTTT.